The clone carrying this T cell receptor beta chain turned up a few times. Its matching antigen is unknown. Repertoires were generated with immunoSEQ multiplex PCR, while TCRdb's copy carries only in-frame clones and drops some. This table has approximately 9,000 clones, around 79% appearing once. Germline CDR1 MDHEN, CDR2 SYDVKM. This CDR3 has 17 amino acids. Trimming cost V 4 bases and J 1 base, with 17 bases left between them. The source of the sample is a study of immune evolution from preneoplasia to lung adenocarcinoma. Overall study results and limits: Top clone share appeared to fall from AAH through AIS, MIA, adenocarcinoma.

Sequencing was done on a sample of FFPE minimally invasive lung adenocarcinoma tissue. The receptor comes from a donor older than 65 with lung adenocarcinoma. The chain is built from TRBV28 and TRBJ1-5; D remains unclear. CDR3 region: CASSSFSGRESNQPQHF. The CDR3, as DNA: TGTGCCAGCAGTTCCTTTTCGGGGAGGGAAAGCAATCAGCCCCAGCATTTT.